This TCR beta chain was documented in a study of regulatory T cells in long-lasting Graves disease (dated by TCRdb to the early 2020s). In terms of the full investigation: Persistent Graves' disease meant more than 5 years of antithyroid drug treatment with TSH receptor autoantibodies that stayed positive. Patients with persistent Graves' disease were compared with patients with newly diagnosed Graves' disease using TCR sequencing and RNA sequencing of peripheral blood. The study was registered as a clinical trial and conducted in China. A total of roughly 33 samples underwent TCR sequencing: about 13 from persistent and approximately 20 from newly diagnosed Graves' disease patients. On average, persistent Graves' disease patients in the clinical cohort had been on antithyroid drugs for about 9.3 years. Overall study results and their limits: A larger number of public clonotypes was shared among persistent patients (about 2,700) than among newly diagnosed patients (around 970). Persistent Graves' disease patients showed lower TCR Shannon entropy and fewer highly expanded clones than newly diagnosed patients, suggesting clonal expansion. Only peripheral blood was studied, because thyroid tissue, the primary lesion, was inaccessible. The authors noted that the small sample size was a limitation that may lower accuracy. Sequencing and analysis were limited to the TCR beta chain. TRBV28, TRBJ1-2 and TRBJ2-5 were preferentially used in persistent disease, while TRBV20-1 and TRBJ2-1 were favored in newly diagnosed disease.

V gives up 3 bases and J gives up 4 bases, and the segment between their germline ends measures 9 bases. CDR1 SGHNT and CDR2 YENEEA were looked up in the germline V gene. The CDR3 measures 13 amino acids from cysteine to phenylalanine. Solely the CDR3 DNA is kept, with 39 bases framed from the first base. The method behind the library was multiplex PCR. For sequencing, an Illumina HiSeq 4000 was employed. iRepertoire HTBI primers and Arm-PCR amplification of CDR3 regions were used to construct TCR beta libraries. Before sequencing, the PCR products underwent gel purification. In the source study's methods: Gene usage analysis of CDR3 amino acid clonotypes relied on the roughly 60 TRBV and fewer than 15 TRBJ segments identified across samples. Filtered high-quality paired reads were merged into contigs using COPE and FqMerger. BLAST was used to align contigs to IMGT TRBV, TRBD and TRBJ reference genes, with CDR3 defined following IMGT. Any clonotype with a frequency above 0.1% was classified as a highly expanded clone. Shannon entropy was used to measure repertoire diversity, and the Gini coefficient was used to measure V-J evenness. A clonotype was considered public if more than one individual shared it. The public reads were reprocessed in TCRdb via fastp at Q25 and MiXCR, keeping in-frame beta chains. Entries that share a CDR3 protein sequence are merged under the most common genes and DNA. The V and J calls shown here were made by TCRdb, not taken from the authors' results. Within this sample are about 470,000 distinct CDR3 sequences, with roughly a fifth of them counted one time only. The ten largest clonotypes hold about 7% of the sample.

Taken with the paper, the label for time point translates to: persistent/refractory GD, antithyroid drugs over 5 years with positive TRAb. RNA was extracted from PBMCs in TRIzol for both TCR sequencing and RNA sequencing. Graves' disease was diagnosed according to American Thyroid Association guidelines. Recruitment of patients was carried out at an endocrinology department in Xi'an, China. Each patient gave approximately 9.7 milliliters of peripheral blood, collected in an EDTA anticoagulant tube. Ficoll Paque Plus density gradient separation was used to isolate PBMCs, and no further T cell sorting was performed. An Agilent 2100 Bioanalyzer and agarose gel were used to assess RNA quality, and a NanoDrop 2000 was used to measure RNA concentration. In its sample, this clonotype was seen many times. Its antigen is currently not known. No much larger clone is present one base from it, and per-base qualities are unavailable.

The clonotype was recovered from a female donor with Graves disease. This material consisted of peripheral blood mononuclear cells (PBMCs), taken when the disease was refractory, from a patient treated with antithyroid drugs. The rearrangement joined TRBV11-3 to TRBJ2-5; a weak D assignment points to TRBD1 (7 bases agree). The CDR3 amino acid sequence is: CASSFQGGETQYF. In nucleotide form, the sequence is TGTGCCAGCAGCTTCCAGGGGGGAGAGACCCAGTACTTC.